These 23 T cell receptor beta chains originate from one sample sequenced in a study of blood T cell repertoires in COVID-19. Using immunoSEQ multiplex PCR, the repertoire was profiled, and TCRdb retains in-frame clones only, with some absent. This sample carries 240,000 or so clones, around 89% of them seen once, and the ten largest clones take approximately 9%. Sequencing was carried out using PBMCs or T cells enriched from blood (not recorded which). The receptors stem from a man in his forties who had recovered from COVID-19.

The CDR3 loop reads CASSMDRGSYEQFF. CDR3 coding DNA: TGTGCCAGCAGTATGGACAGGGGGTCTTATGAGCAGTTCTTC. The chain couples TRBV6-5 to TRBJ2-1; 10 positions match TRBD1. J was trimmed by 8 bases and V by 5 bases; bases with no gene match: 6. Germline V lookup: CDR1 MNHEY, CDR2 SVGAGI. The CDR3 contains 14 residues.

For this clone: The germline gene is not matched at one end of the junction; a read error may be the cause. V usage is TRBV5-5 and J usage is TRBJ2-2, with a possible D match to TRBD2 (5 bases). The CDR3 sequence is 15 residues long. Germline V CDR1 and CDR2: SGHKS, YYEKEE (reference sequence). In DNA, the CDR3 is TGTGCCAGCAGATTGGGGAGAGTCAACACCGGGGAGCTGTTTTTT. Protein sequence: CASRLGRVNTGELFF.

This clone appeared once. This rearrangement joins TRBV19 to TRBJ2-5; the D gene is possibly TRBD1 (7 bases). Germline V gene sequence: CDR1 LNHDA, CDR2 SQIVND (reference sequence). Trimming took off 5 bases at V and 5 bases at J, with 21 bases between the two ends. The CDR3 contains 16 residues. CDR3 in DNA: TGTGCCAGTAGTGCTCCCTCGACAGGGAGGAGGGAGACCCAGTACTTC. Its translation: CASSAPSTGRRETQYF.

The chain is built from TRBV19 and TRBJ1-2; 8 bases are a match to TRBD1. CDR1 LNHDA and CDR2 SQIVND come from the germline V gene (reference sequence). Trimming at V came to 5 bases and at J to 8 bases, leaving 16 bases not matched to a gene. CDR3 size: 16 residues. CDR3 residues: CASSRDPDREIYGYTF. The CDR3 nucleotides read TGTGCCAGTAGTCGAGACCCGGACAGGGAAATTTACGGCTACACCTTC.

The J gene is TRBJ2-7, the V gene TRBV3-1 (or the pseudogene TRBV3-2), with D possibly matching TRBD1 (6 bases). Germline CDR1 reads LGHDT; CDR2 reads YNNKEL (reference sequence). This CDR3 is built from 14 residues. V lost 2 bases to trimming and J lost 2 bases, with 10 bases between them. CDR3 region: CASSQIQGPYEQYF. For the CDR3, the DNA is TGTGCCAGCAGCCAAATTCAGGGGCCCTACGAGCAGTACTTC.

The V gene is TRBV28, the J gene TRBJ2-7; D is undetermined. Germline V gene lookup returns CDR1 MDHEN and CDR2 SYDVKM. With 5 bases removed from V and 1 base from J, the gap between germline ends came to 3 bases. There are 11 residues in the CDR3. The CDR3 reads CASSVSYEQYF. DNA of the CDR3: TGTGCCAGCAGTGTATCCTACGAGCAGTACTTC.

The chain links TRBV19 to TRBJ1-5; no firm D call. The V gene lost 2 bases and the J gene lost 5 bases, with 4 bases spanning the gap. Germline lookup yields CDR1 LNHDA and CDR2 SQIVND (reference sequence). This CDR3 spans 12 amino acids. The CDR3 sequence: CASSISDQPQHF. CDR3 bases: TGTGCCAGTAGTATATCCGATCAGCCCCAGCATTTT.

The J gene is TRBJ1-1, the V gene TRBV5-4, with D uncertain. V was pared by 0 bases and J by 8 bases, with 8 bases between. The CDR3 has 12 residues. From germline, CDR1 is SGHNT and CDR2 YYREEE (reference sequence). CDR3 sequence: CASSLVPVEAFF. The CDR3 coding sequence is TGTGCCAGCAGCTTGGTGCCGGTGGAAGCTTTCTTT. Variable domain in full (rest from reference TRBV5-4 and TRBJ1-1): ETGVTQSPTHLIKTRGQQVTLRCSSQSGHNTVSWYQQALGQGPQFIFQYYREEENGRGNFPPRFSGLQFPNYSSELNVNALELDDSALYLCASSLVPVEAFFGQGTRLTVV.

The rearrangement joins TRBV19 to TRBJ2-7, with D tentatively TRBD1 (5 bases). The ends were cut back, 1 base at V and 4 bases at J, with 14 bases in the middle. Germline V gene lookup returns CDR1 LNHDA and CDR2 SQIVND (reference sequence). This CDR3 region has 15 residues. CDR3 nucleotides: TGTGCCAGTAGTATAGTGGCAGGGCTTCTATACGAGCAGTACTTC. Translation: CASSIVAGLLYEQYF.

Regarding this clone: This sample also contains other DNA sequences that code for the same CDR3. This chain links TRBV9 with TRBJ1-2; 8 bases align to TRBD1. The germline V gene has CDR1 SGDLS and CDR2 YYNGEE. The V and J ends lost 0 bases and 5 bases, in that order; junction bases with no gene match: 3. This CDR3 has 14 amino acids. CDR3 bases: TGTGCCAGCAGCGTAGTTGGACAGGGTTATGGCTACACCTTC. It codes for CASSVVGQGYGYTF.

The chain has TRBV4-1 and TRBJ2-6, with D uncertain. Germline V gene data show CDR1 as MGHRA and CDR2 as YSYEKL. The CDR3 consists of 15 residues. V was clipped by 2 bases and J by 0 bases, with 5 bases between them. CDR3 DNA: TGCGCCAGCAGCCAATACACCTCTGGGGCCAACGTCCTGACTTTC. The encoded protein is CASSQYTSGANVLTF.

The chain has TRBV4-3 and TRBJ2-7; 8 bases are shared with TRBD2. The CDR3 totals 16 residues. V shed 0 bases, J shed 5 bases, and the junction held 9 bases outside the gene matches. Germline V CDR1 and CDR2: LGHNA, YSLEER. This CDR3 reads CASSQDAGGLRDEQYF. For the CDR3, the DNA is TGCGCCAGCAGCCAAGATGCGGGGGGCCTCCGCGACGAGCAGTACTTC.

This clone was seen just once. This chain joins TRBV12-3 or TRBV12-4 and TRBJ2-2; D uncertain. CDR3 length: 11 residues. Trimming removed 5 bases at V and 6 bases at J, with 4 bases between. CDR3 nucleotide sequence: TGTGCCAGCAGTCTATCCGGGGAGCTGTTTTTT. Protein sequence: CASSLSGELFF.

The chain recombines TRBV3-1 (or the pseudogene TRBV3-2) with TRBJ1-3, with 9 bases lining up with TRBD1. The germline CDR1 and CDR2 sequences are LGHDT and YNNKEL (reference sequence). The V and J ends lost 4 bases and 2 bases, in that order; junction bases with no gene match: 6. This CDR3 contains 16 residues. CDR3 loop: CASSPNWDRAGNTIYF. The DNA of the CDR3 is TGTGCCAGCAGCCCCAATTGGGACAGGGCTGGAAACACCATATATTTT.

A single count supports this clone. CDR3 residues: CASSPPSATGGLNTEAFF. In DNA, the CDR3 is TGTGCCAGCTCACCACCGTCGGCGACAGGGGGATTGAACACTGAAGCTTTCTTT. The chain is built from TRBV18 and TRBJ1-1, with 9 bases that match TRBD1. Unmatched junction bases numbered 8, after V lost 0 bases and J lost 0 bases. The V gene's germline CDR1 is KGHSH and CDR2 LQKENI. There are 18 residues in the CDR3.

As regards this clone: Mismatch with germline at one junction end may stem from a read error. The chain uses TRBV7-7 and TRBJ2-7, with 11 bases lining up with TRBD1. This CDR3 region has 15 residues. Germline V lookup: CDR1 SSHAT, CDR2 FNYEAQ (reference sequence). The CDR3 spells CASSLGTGTGGEQYF. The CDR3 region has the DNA TGTGCTAGCAGCTTAGGTACTGGGACAGGGGGCGAGCAGTACTTC.

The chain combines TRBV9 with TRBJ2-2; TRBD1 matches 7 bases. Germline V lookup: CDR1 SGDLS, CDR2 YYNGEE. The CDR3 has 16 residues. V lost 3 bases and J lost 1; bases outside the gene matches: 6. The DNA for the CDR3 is TGTGCCAGCAGCGCCGCCGGGACAGTGAACACCGGGGAGCTGTTTTTT. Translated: CASSAAGTVNTGELFF.

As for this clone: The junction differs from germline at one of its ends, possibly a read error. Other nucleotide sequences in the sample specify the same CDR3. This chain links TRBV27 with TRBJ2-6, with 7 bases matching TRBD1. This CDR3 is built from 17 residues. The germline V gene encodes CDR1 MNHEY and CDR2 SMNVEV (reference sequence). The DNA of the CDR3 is TGTGCCAGCAGTCTTGACAGGGCGACCTCTGGGGCCAACGTCCTGACTTTT. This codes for CASSLDRATSGANVLTF.

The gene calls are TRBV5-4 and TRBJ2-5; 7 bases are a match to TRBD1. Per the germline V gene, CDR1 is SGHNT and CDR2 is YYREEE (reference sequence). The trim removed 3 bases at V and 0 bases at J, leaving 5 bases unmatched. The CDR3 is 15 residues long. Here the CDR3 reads CASSSIQGYQETQYF. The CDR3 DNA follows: TGTGCCAGCAGCTCCATACAGGGGTACCAAGAGACCCAGTACTTC.

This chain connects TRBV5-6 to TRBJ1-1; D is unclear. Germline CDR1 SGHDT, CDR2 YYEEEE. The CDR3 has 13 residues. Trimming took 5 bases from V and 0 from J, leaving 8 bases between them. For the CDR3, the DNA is TGTGCCAGCAGAAAGACAATGAACACTGAAGCTTTCTTT. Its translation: CASRKTMNTEAFF.

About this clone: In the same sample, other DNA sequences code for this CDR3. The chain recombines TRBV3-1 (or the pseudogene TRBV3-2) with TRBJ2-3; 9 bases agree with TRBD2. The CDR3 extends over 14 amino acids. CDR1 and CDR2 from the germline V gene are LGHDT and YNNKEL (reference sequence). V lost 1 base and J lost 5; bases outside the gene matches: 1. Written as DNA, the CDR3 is TGTGCCAGCAGCCAAGGACTAGCGGTAGATACGCAGTATTTT. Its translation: CASSQGLAVDTQYF.

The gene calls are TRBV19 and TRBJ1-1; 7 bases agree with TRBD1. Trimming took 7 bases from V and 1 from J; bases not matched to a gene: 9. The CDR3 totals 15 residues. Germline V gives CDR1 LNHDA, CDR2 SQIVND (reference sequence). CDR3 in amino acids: CASKETGPENTEAFF. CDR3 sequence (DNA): TGTGCCAGTAAAGAGACAGGGCCCGAGAACACTGAAGCTTTCTTT.

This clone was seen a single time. DNA of the CDR3: TGTGCCAGCAGTTACGCCAACCCTGGGCGGGGTAGCACAGATACGCAGTATTTT. Amino acid sequence: CASSYANPGRGSTDTQYF. The V call is TRBV6-2 or TRBV6-3, the J call TRBJ2-3; D is perhaps TRBD2 (6 bases). CDR3 size: 18 residues. The V and J ends lost 2 bases and 0 bases respectively, with 18 bases between them. Germline loops: CDR1 MNHEY, CDR2 SVGEGT.